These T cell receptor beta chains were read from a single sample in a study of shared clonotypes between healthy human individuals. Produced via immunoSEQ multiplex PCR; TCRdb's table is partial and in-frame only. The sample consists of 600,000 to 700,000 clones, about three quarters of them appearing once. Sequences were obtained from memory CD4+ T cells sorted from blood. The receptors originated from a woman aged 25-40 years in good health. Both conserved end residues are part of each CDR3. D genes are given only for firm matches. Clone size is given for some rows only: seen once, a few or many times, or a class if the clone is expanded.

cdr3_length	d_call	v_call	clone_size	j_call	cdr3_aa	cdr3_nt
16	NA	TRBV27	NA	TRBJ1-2	CASSRGRTGEIHGYTF	TGTGCCAGCAGCCGGGGACGAACGGGAGAAATACATGGCTACACCTTC
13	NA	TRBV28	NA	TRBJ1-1	CASWLSRNTEAFF	TGTGCCAGCTGGTTAAGCAGGAACACTGAAGCTTTCTTT
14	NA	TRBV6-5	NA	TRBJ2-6	CASSRTFGANVLTF	NA
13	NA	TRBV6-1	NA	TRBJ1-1	CASGTQTNTEAFF	TGTGCCAGCGGGACGCAGACTAACACTGAAGCTTTCTTT
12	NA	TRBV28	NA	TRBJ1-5	CASGRDWQPQHF	TGTGCCAGCGGAAGGGATTGGCAGCCCCAGCATTTT
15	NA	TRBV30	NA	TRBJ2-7	CARTNKADVSYEQYF	TGTGCCCGAACAAATAAAGCGGATGTCTCCTACGAGCAGTACTTC
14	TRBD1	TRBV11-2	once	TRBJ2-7	CASSLIGQVYEQYF	TGTGCCAGCAGCTTAATTGGACAGGTCTACGAGCAGTACTTC
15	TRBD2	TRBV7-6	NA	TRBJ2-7	CASSLDGSGVYEQYF	TGTGCCAGCAGCTTAGACGGTAGCGGGGTCTACGAGCAGTACTTC
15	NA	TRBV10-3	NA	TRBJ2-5	CAISESKGEQETQYF	TGTGCCATCAGTGAGTCGAAGGGAGAACAAGAGACCCAGTACTTC
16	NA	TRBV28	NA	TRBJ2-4	CASSLPPGLAKNIQYF	TGTGCCAGCAGTTTACCCCCCGGGCTAGCCAAAAACATTCAGTACTTC
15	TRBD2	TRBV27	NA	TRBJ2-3	CASSSPLAGLNTQYF	TGTGCCAGCAGTTCTCCCCTAGCGGGACTCAATACGCAGTATTTT
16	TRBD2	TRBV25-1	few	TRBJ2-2	CASSESKLAATGELFF	TGTGCCAGCAGTGAATCAAAACTAGCGGCCACCGGGGAGCTGTTTTTT
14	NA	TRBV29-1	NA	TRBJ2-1	CSVVFFQGRNEQFF	TGCAGCGTTGTATTCTTCCAGGGGAGGAATGAGCAGTTCTTC
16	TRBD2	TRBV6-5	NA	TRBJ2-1	CASSYTAGGPRLEQFF	TGTGCCAGCAGTTACACCGCGGGAGGGCCCAGACTTGAGCAGTTCTTC
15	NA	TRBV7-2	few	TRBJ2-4	CASSLEQLAKNIQYF	TGTGCCAGCAGCTTAGAACAGCTAGCCAAAAACATTCAGTACTTC
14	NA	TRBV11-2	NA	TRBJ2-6	CASTQGSGANVLTF	TGTGCCAGCACACAAGGCTCTGGGGCCAACGTCCTGACTTTC
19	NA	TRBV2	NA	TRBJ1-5	CASSKEWPIGGGGNQPQHF	TGTGCCAGCAGCAAAGAATGGCCCATCGGGGGCGGAGGCAATCAGCCCCAGCATTTT
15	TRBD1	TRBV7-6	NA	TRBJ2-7	CASSAGTGGRYEQYF	TGTGCCAGCAGCGCCGGGACAGGGGGCAGGTACGAGCAGTACTTC
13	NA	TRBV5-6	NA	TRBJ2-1	CASSLGSYNEQFF	TGTGCCAGCAGCTTGGGATCCTACAATGAGCAGTTCTTC
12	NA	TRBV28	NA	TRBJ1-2	CASSLPENGYTF	TGTGCCAGCAGTTTACCCGAAAATGGCTACACCTTC
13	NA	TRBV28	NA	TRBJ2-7	CASSLSASLEQYF	TGTGCCAGCAGTTTATCGGCCTCCCTGGAGCAGTACTTC
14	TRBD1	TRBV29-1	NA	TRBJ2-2	CSVQGQGIAGELFF	TGCAGCGTTCAGGGACAGGGGATTGCCGGGGAGCTGTTTTTT
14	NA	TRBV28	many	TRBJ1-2	CATHRQGGNYGYTF	TGTGCCACACACCGGCAGGGAGGTAACTATGGCTACACCTTC
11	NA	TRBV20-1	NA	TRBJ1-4	CSAGMDGKLFF	TGCAGTGCTGGAATGGACGGGAAACTGTTTTTT
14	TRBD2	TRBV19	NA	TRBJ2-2	CASTSGRGPGELFF	TGTGCCAGTACTAGCGGGAGGGGTCCCGGGGAGCTGTTTTTT
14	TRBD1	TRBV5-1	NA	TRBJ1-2	CASSNGQGALGYTF	TGCGCCAGCAGCAACGGACAGGGGGCTCTTGGCTACACCTTC
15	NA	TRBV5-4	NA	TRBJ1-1	CANGVTAVMNTEAFF	TGTGCCAACGGGGTGACGGCAGTCATGAACACTGAAGCTTTCTTT
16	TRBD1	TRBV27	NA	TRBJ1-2	CASSYLSGQGNNGYTF	TGTGCCAGCAGTTATTTATCAGGACAGGGCAACAATGGCTACACCTTC
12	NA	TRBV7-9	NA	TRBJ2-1	CASSLTNNEQFF	TGTGCCAGCAGTCTCACGAACAATGAGCAGTTCTTC
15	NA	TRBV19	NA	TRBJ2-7	CASSGAATATYEQYF	TGTGCCAGTAGCGGAGCGGCTACCGCCACCTACGAGCAGTACTTC
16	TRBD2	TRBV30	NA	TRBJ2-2	CAWSRLAGGPAGELFF	TGTGCCTGGAGTAGGCTAGCGGGAGGGCCTGCCGGGGAGCTGTTTTTT
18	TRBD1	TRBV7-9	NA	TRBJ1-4	CASSLGWTGGPTNEKLFF	TGTGCCAGCAGCTTAGGTTGGACAGGGGGCCCAACTAATGAAAAACTGTTTTTT
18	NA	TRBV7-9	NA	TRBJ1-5	CASSQTAGGRSENQPQHF	TGTGCCAGCAGCCAGACAGCCGGAGGGCGTTCGGAGAATCAGCCCCAGCATTTT
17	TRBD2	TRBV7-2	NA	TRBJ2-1	CASSWVSGLEGSNEQFF	TGTGCCAGCAGCTGGGTGTCGGGACTAGAAGGCTCCAATGAGCAGTTCTTC
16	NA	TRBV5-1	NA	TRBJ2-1	CASSPPTTLGTSMQFF	TGCGCCAGCAGCCCGCCTACGACTTTAGGGACCAGTATGCAGTTCTTC
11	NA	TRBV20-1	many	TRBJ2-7	CSASATYEQYF	TGCAGTGCTAGCGCTACCTACGAGCAGTACTTC
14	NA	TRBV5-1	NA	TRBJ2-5	CASSALGVAETQYF	TGCGCCAGCAGCGCACTCGGGGTCGCAGAGACCCAGTACTTC
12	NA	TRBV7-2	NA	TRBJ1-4	CASSRETHKLFF	TGTGCCAGCAGCCGCGAGACGCACAAACTGTTTTTT
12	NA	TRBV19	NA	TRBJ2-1	CASSTTRNEQFF	TGTGCCAGTAGTACAACCCGGAATGAGCAGTTCTTC
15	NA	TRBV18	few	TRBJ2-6	CASSPPNSGANVLTF	TGTGCCAGCTCACCACCGAATTCTGGGGCCAACGTCCTGACTTTC
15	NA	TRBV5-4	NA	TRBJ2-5	CASSSRQTSQETQYF	TGTGCCAGCAGCTCTCGACAGACCTCTCAAGAGACCCAGTACTTC
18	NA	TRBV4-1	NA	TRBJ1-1	CASSRYGGRGGADTEAFF	TGCGCCAGCAGCCGCTATGGGGGTAGGGGGGGCGCCGACACTGAAGCTTTCTTT
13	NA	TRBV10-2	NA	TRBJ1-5	CASSRQENQPQHF	TGCGCCAGCAGTAGGCAGGAAAATCAGCCCCAGCATTTT
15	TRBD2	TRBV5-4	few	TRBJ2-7	CASSLDPGTSYEQYF	TGTGCCAGCAGCTTGGACCCCGGGACTAGCTACGAGCAGTACTTC
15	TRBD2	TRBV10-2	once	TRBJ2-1	CASRETSGSYNEQFF	TGCGCCAGCAGGGAAACTAGCGGCTCCTACAATGAGCAGTTCTTC
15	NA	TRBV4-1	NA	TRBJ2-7	CASSGTGTLSYEQYF	TGCGCCAGCAGCGGAACCGGGACTCTCTCCTACGAGCAGTACTTC
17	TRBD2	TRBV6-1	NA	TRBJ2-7	CASSERSPTSVPYEQYF	TGTGCCAGCAGTGAACGAAGTCCGACTAGCGTGCCCTACGAGCAGTACTTC
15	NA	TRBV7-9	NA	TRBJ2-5	CASSLDGGLSETQYF	TGTGCCAGCAGCTTAGATGGGGGACTCTCAGAGACCCAGTACTTC
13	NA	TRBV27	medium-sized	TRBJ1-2	CASSFEGRDGYTF	TGTGCCAGCAGTTTCGAGGGGAGGGATGGCTACACCTTC
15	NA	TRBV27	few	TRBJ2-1	CASSLGRVWNNEQFF	TGTGCCAGCAGTTTGGGACGGGTTTGGAACAATGAGCAGTTCTTC
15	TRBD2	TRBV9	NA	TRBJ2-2	CASSVGGGITGELFF	TGTGCCAGCAGCGTTGGGGGAGGGATCACCGGGGAGCTGTTTTTT